A selection of T cell receptor beta chains follows, all from one sample in a study of breast tumors, draining lymph nodes, adjacent tissues. Each CDR3 protein is one row after TCRdb ran MiXCR on the multiplex PCR reads. The top ten hold approximately 5.3% of the sample, which has around 110,000 distinct CDR3 sequences, about 30% seen once. What was sequenced was axillary lymph node tissue. These receptors were taken from a female donor with breast cancer. Some clones in this sample may be carry-over from other donors' samples. CDR3s include the opening cysteine and the closing phenylalanine or tryptophan. D genes are given only for firm matches. Size tells how often a clone was seen (once, few, many) or the class of an expanded clone, and some rows leave it out.

>TRBJ1-2|many|-|TRBV6-2/TRBV6-3
CASQWAGANYGYTF
TGTGCCAGCCAATGGGCAGGCGCTAACTATGGCTACACCTTC
>TRBJ1-1|-|-|TRBV7-2
CASSKDRRGANTEAFF
TGTGCCAGCAGCAAAGACAGGAGAGGGGCGAACACTGAAGCTTTCTTT
>TRBJ2-7|many|TRBD2|TRBV28
CASLPLAGTYEQYF
TGTGCCAGCCTTCCGCTAGCGGGGACCTACGAGCAGTACTTC
>TRBJ2-2|many|TRBD2|TRBV20-1
CSAKVAGVANTGELFF
TGCAGTGCTAAGGTGGCGGGGGTCGCGAACACCGGGGAGCTGTTTTTT
>TRBJ2-1|-|TRBD2|TRBV12-3/TRBV12-4
CASSFRGTSGRWNNEQFF
TGTGCCAGCAGTTTCAGGGGGACTAGCGGGAGATGGAACAATGAGCAGTTCTTC
>TRBJ1-1|-|-|TRBV5-1
CASSYRILFGMNTEAFF
TGCGCCAGCAGCTACAGGATCCTCTTTGGTATGAACACTGAAGCTTTCTTT
>TRBJ1-2|many|-|TRBV20-1
CSALPPVRGSYGYTF
TGCAGTGCTCTCCCGCCCGTTCGGGGGAGCTATGGCTACACCTTC
>TRBJ1-4|many|-|TRBV9
CASSVAATNEKLFF
TGTGCCAGCAGCGTAGCAGCAACTAATGAAAAACTGTTTTTT
>TRBJ2-1|many|TRBD2|TRBV4-3
CASSQTLGGTYNEQFF
TGCGCCAGCAGCCAGACTTTGGGGGGGACCTACAATGAGCAGTTCTTC
>TRBJ2-5|many|TRBD1|TRBV2
CASSVTGGTQYF
TGTGCCAGCAGTGTAACAGGGGGGACCCAGTACTTC
>TRBJ2-3|many|TRBD1|TRBV24-1
CATSVRGRTDTQYF
TGTGCCACCAGTGTGAGGGGGCGCACAGATACGCAGTATTTT
>TRBJ2-3|many|TRBD2|TRBV7-9
CASSSGLAGEEDTQYF
TGTGCCAGCAGCTCCGGACTAGCGGGAGAGGAAGATACGCAGTATTTT
>TRBJ2-7|-|TRBD2|TRBV7-9
CASSVGLAGGVTYEQYF
TGTGCCAGCAGCGTAGGACTAGCGGGGGGGGTAACCTACGAGCAGTACTTC
>TRBJ2-1|many|-|TRBV7-2
CASSSTFAGVRHEQFF
TGTGCCAGCAGCTCGACCTTCGCTGGGGTCCGCCATGAGCAGTTCTTC
>TRBJ1-1|-|-|TRBV19
CATLSGLANTEAFF
TGTGCCACTCTATCGGGGTTGGCGAACACTGAAGCTTTCTTT
>TRBJ1-4|once|-|TRBV29-1
CSVKRENEKLFF
TGCAGCGTAAAAAGGGAGAATGAAAAACTGTTTTTT
>TRBJ2-1|many|-|TRBV9
CASSQWGNEQFF
TGTGCCAGCTCTCAATGGGGCAATGAGCAGTTCTTC
>TRBJ2-1|many|TRBD1|TRBV19
CASTPGQGGYNEQFF
TGTGCCAGTACCCCCGGACAGGGAGGCTACAATGAGCAGTTCTTC
>TRBJ2-2|-|-|TRBV7-3
CASSYRGRDTGKLLF
TGTGCCAGCAGCTATAGGGGGCGGGACACCGGGAAGCTGCTTTTT
>TRBJ2-3|many|-|TRBV27
CASSFGGPQYF
TGTGCCAGCAGTTTTGGCGGACCCCAATATTTT
>TRBJ2-1|-|TRBD2|TRBV18
CASSPLAGESNERFF
TGTGCCAGCTCCCCACTAGCGGGCGAGTCGAATGAGCGGTTCTTC
>TRBJ2-7|many|-|TRBV18
CASSSGYTYEQYF
TGTGCCAGCTCTTCGGGTTATACCTACGAGCAGTACTTC
>TRBJ2-5|many|TRBD2|TRBV7-2
CASSNQAGAQETQYF
TGTGCCAGCAGCAATCAAGCGGGGGCACAAGAGACCCAGTACTTC
>TRBJ2-7|-|TRBD2|TRBV7-2
CASSRLASSYEQYF
TGTGCCAGCAGCCGACTAGCGTCCTCCTACGAGCAGTACTTC
>TRBJ2-3|many|-|TRBV5-1
CASSLARGTTDTQYF
TGCGCCAGCAGCTTGGCTAGGGGGACCACAGATACGCAGTATTTT
>TRBJ1-2|many|TRBD1|TRBV6-1
CASESGQGAIYGYTF
TGTGCCAGCGAATCGGGGCAGGGGGCTATTTATGGCTACACCTTC
>TRBJ2-7|many|-|TRBV7-8
CASSLVGREGYEQYF
TGTGCCAGCAGCTTAGTGGGGCGGGAAGGCTACGAGCAGTACTTC
>TRBJ1-1|few|-|TRBV12-3/TRBV12-4
CASSIGHLNTEAFF
TGTGCCAGCAGCATAGGACACCTTAACACTGAAGCTTTCTTT
>TRBJ2-7|-|-|TRBV12-5
CASGSGYEQYF
TGTGCTAGTGGTTCCGGCTACGAGCAGTACTTC
>TRBJ2-2|-|TRBD1|TRBV6-6
CASSHLGTDTGELFF
TGTGCCAGCAGTCACCTCGGGACAGACACCGGGGAGCTGTTTTTT
>TRBJ2-7|many|-|TRBV20-1
CSASHRPSGEQYF
TGCAGTGCTAGTCACCGGCCTTCGGGCGAGCAGTACTTC
>TRBJ2-5|once|-|TRBV12-5
CASTRDAGETQYF
TGTGCTAGTACTCGGGACGCTGGGGAGACCCAGTACTTC
>TRBJ2-2|many|TRBD1|TRBV7-3
CASRPDRETGELFF
TGTGCCAGCAGGCCGGACAGGGAAACCGGGGAGCTGTTTTTT
>TRBJ2-5|-|-|TRBV16
CASSHQGAREAQYF
TGTGCCAGCAGCCACCAGGGGGCGCGGGAGGCCCAGTACTTC
>TRBJ2-5|-|-|TRBV25-1
CASSARGTYQETQYF
TGTGCCAGCAGTGCTAGGGGGACTTACCAAGAGACCCAGTACTTC
>TRBJ1-6|many|TRBD1|TRBV5-1
CASSLRGRGSGSPLHF
TGCGCCAGCAGCTTGAGAGGCAGGGGGAGTGGTTCACCCCTCCACTTT
>TRBJ1-1|once|-|TRBV19
CASSIDHEGHWNTEAFF
TGTGCCAGTAGTATAGATCATGAGGGACACTGGAACACTGAAGCTTTCTTT
>TRBJ1-5|many|-|TRBV27
CASSLSLGNQPQHF
TGTGCCAGCAGTTTATCGCTGGGCAATCAGCCCCAGCATTTT
>TRBJ1-2|-|-|TRBV20-1
CSANDSFLNYGYTF
TGCAGTGCCAATGACAGTTTCCTCAACTATGGCTACACCTTC
>TRBJ1-1|-|-|TRBV7-2
CASSLELFATEAFF
TGTGCCAGCAGCTTAGAGCTTTTCGCCACTGAAGCTTTCTTT
>TRBJ2-1|many|TRBD2|TRBV4-1
CASSPGRLAVSYNEQFF
TGCGCCAGCAGCCCCGGGCGACTAGCGGTATCCTACAATGAGCAGTTCTTC
>TRBJ2-3|many|-|TRBV5-6
CASSRLLDGTDTQYF
TGTGCCAGCAGCCGCCTACTGGACGGCACAGATACGCAGTATTTT
>TRBJ1-6|many|-|TRBV7-3
CASSLIGFNSPLHF
TGTGCCAGCAGCTTAATTGGTTTTAATTCACCCCTCCACTTT
>TRBJ2-2|once|TRBD2|TRBV20-1
CSARDEDSGRGGELFF
TGCAGTGCTAGAGATGAGGATAGCGGGAGGGGCGGGGAGCTGTTTTTT